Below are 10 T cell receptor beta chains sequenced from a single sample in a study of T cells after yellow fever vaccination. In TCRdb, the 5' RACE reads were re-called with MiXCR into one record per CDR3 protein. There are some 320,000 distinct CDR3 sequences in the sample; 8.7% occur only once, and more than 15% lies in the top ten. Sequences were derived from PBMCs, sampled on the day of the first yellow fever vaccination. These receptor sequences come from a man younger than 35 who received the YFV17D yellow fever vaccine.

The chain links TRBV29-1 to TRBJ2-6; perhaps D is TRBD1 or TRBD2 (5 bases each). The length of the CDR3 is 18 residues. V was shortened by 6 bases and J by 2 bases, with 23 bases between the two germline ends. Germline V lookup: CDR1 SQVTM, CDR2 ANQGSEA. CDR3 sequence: CSVREGTAWTPGANVLTF. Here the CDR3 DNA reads TGCAGCGTCCGAGAGGGGACGGCCTGGACCCCTGGGGCCAACGTCCTGACTTTC. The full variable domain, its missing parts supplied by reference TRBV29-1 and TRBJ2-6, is SAVISQKPSRDICQRGTSLTIQCQVDSQVTMMFWYRQQPGQSLTLIATANQGSEATYESGFVIDKFPISRPNLTFSTLTVSNMSPEDSSIYLCSVREGTAWTPGANVLTFGAGSRLTVL.

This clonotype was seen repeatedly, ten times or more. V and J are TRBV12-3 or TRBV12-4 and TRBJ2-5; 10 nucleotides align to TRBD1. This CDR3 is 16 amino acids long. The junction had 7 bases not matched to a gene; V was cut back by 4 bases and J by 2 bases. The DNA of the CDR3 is TGTGCCAGCAGTTCAATGGACAGGGGGTTTCAAGAGACCCAGTACTTC. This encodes CASSSMDRGFQETQYF.

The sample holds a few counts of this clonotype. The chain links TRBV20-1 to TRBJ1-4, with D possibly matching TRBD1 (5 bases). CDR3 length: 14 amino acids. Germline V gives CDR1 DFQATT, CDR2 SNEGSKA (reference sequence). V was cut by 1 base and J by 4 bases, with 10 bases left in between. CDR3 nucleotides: TGCAGTGCTAGAGTTGTGACAGATAATGAAAAACTGTTTTTT. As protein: CSARVVTDNEKLFF.

The CDR3 sequence is CASSQGSSDAGNNEQFF. In DNA, the CDR3 is TGCGCCAGCAGCCAAGGGAGTTCCGATGCAGGGAACAATGAGCAGTTCTTC. The gene calls are TRBV4-3 and TRBJ2-1; D might be TRBD1 (5 bases). CDR1 is LGHNA and CDR2 is YSLEER in the germline V gene. Between the trimmed V and J ends, which lost 1 base and 5 bases, there was a span of 18 bases. The CDR3 is 17 residues long.

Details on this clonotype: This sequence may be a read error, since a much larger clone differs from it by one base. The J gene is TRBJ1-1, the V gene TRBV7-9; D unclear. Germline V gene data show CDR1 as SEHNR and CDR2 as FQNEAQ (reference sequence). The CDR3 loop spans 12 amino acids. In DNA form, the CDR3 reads TGTGCCATGGATGTTGTTGTCACTGAAGTTTTCTTT. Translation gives CAMDVVVTEVFF.

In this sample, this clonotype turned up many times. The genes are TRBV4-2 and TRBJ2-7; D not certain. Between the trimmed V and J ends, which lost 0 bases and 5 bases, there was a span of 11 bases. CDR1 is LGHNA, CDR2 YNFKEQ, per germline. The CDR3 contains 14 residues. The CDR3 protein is CASSQEWSVDEQYF. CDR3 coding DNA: TGTGCCAGCAGCCAAGAATGGTCCGTCGACGAGCAGTACTTC.

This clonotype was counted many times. The CDR3: CASSRPGATGGELFF. The CDR3 nucleotides read TGTGCCAGCAGCCGGCCCGGGGCCACGGGCGGGGAGCTGTTTTTT. This rearrangement joins TRBV4-2 to TRBJ2-2; D is tentatively TRBD1 or TRBD2 (5 bases each). V was trimmed by 4 bases and J by 7 bases, leaving 16 bases between them. The CDR3 covers 15 residues. CDR1 LGHNA and CDR2 YNFKEQ come from the germline V gene.

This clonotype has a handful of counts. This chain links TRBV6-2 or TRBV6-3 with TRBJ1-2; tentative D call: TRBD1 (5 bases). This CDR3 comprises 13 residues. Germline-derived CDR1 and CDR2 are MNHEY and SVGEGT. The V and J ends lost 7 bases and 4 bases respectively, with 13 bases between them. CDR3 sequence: CASTRGSFYGYTF. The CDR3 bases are TGTGCCAGCACCCGGGGGTCATTCTATGGCTACACCTTC.

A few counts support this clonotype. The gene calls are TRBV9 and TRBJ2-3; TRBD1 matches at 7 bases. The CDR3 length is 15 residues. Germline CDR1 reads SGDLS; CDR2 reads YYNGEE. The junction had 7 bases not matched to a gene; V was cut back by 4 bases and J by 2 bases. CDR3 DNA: TGTGCCAGCAGCTTCCGGGACAGAGTCACAGATACGCAGTATTTT. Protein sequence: CASSFRDRVTDTQYF.

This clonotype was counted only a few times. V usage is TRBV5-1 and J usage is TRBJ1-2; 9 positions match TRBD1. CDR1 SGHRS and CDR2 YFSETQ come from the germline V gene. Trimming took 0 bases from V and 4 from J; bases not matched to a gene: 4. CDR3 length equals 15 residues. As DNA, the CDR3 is TGCGCCAGCAGCTTGGACGGACAGGGGCCCTATGGCTACACCTTC. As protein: CASSLDGQGPYGYTF.